The 18 T cell receptor beta chains in this list originate from one sample, sequenced in a study of cytomegalovirus exposure and HLA in healthy donors. The data were produced by immunoSEQ multiplex PCR, yet TCRdb's version contains in-frame clones alone and is incomplete. The sample carries some 100,000 clones, about nine tenths recorded once. Sequenced material: PBMCs. All receptors derive from a man in his late teens or twenties in good health and CMV-seropositive.

The sample holds one count of this clone. The chain has TRBV28 and TRBJ2-1; 10 bases align to TRBD2. Germline loops: CDR1 MDHEN, CDR2 SYDVKM. V shed 5 bases, J shed 0 bases, and the junction held 22 bases outside the gene matches. The CDR3 is made up of 22 amino acids. CDR3 amino acids: CASSPRPGRRLAGESSYNEQFF. CDR3 DNA: TGTGCCAGCAGTCCCCGCCCGGGACGTCGGCTAGCGGGGGAAAGCTCCTACAATGAGCAGTTCTTC. Filled out from reference TRBV28 and TRBJ2-1, the complete variable domain reads DVKVTQSSRYLVKRTGEKVFLECVQDMDHENMFWYRQDPGLGLRLIYFSYDVKMKEKGDIPEGYSVSREKKERFSLILESASTNQTSMYLCASSPRPGRRLAGESSYNEQFFGPGTRLTVL.

The chain uses TRBV9 and TRBJ2-6; weak D call: TRBD1 (6 bases). V lost 4 bases, J lost 1 base, and 21 bases lay in between. CDR1 is SGDLS, CDR2 YYNGEE, per germline. This CDR3 contains 19 residues. CDR3 amino acids: CASSSSDSRWSSGANVLTF. The CDR3, as DNA: TGTGCCAGCAGCTCCTCGGACAGTCGGTGGTCTTCTGGGGCCAACGTCCTGACTTTC.

The genes are TRBV11-2 and TRBJ2-2, with 8 bases that match TRBD2. Germline trimming cut 2 bases from V and 4 bases from J; bases unmatched to any gene: 6. Germline V gene sequence: CDR1 SGHAT, CDR2 FQNNGV. The CDR3 spans 16 residues. The CDR3 DNA sequence: TGTGCCAGCAGCTTATTCGCGGGGGGCGGCACCGGGGAGCTGTTTTTT. This sequence encodes CASSLFAGGGTGELFF.

This rearrangement joins TRBV4-2 to TRBJ2-7; 11 nucleotides agree with TRBD2. Trimming at V came to 0 bases and at J to 0 bases, leaving 10 bases not matched to a gene. Germline V gene lookup returns CDR1 LGHNA and CDR2 YNFKEQ. The CDR3 extends over 19 amino acids. The CDR3 protein is CASSQESSGGTQTSYEQYF. Here the CDR3 DNA reads TGTGCCAGCAGCCAAGAATCTAGCGGGGGGACCCAAACCTCCTACGAGCAGTACTTC.

The rearrangement uses TRBV5-4 and TRBJ1-2, with D unclear. Germline CDR1 SGHNT, CDR2 YYREEE (reference sequence). V was shortened by 0 bases and J by 2 bases, with 5 bases between the two germline ends. This CDR3 region has 13 residues. The CDR3 protein is CASSLDRNYGYTF. CDR3 DNA: TGTGCCAGCAGCTTGGACAGAAACTATGGCTACACCTTC.

The table lists this clone with a few counts. The chain links TRBV18 to TRBJ1-2, with a possible D match to TRBD1 (6 bases). The germline CDR1 and CDR2 sequences are KGHSH and LQKENI. The V gene lost 3 bases and the J gene lost 6 bases, with 17 bases spanning the gap. This CDR3 has 15 residues. The CDR3 DNA is TGTGCCAGCTCACCTAGGGACACCCCAAAGGATGGCTACACCTTC. Its protein is CASSPRDTPKDGYTF.

The chain joins TRBV27 to TRBJ2-7; D is unresolved. Germline V gives CDR1 MNHEY, CDR2 SMNVEV (reference sequence). The length of the CDR3 is 12 residues. The ends were cut back, 5 bases at V and 2 bases at J, with 7 bases in the middle. As DNA, the CDR3 is TGTGCCAGCAGTCATCATCCCTACGAGCAGTACTTC. Protein product: CASSHHPYEQYF.

The genes are TRBV6-5 and TRBJ1-3, with TRBD1 matching over 11 bases. Germline lookup yields CDR1 MNHEY and CDR2 SVGAGI. V dropped 6 bases and J dropped 4; count of bases not matched to a gene: 5. The CDR3 runs 15 residues. CDR3: CASSPGTGGGNTIYF. CDR3 bases: TGTGCCAGCAGCCCCGGGACAGGGGGAGGAAACACCATATATTTT.

V is TRBV15 and J is TRBJ2-5; 7 bases align to TRBD2. CDR1 is LNHNV, CDR2 YYDKDF, per germline (reference sequence). Trimming took 5 bases from V and 3 from J; bases not matched to a gene: 6. The CDR3 extends over 14 amino acids. The CDR3 sequence is CATSQTGREETQYF. In DNA, the CDR3 is TGTGCCACCAGCCAAACGGGGAGGGAAGAGACCCAGTACTTC. The complete variable domain, with remaining parts taken from reference TRBV15 and TRBJ2-5, reads DAMVIQNPRYQVTQFGKPVTLSCSQTLNHNVMYWYQQKSSQAPKLLFHYYDKDFNNEADTPDNFQSRRPNTSFCFLDIRSPGLGDTAMYLCATSQTGREETQYFGPGTRLLVL.

The genes are TRBV18 and TRBJ2-2, with 8 nucleotides matching TRBD1. The germline CDR1 and CDR2 sequences are KGHSH and LQKENI. The length of the CDR3 is 15 residues. J was trimmed by 6 bases and V by 6 bases; bases with no gene match: 9. CDR3 in DNA: TGTGCCAGCTCCCTCGAGCAGGGGGCCCCCGGGGAGCTGTTTTTT. Translating gives CASSLEQGAPGELFF.

The chain employs TRBV27 and TRBJ2-3; D uncertain. The CDR3 runs to 13 residues. Germline values: CDR1 MNHEY, CDR2 SMNVEV (reference sequence). V lost 6 bases, J lost 1 base, and 8 bases lay in between. The CDR3 protein is CASSLIGTDTQYF. CDR3 coding DNA: TGTGCCAGCAGCCTCATAGGCACAGATACGCAGTATTTT.

CDR3 sequence: CASSLLPRGGQPQHF. For the CDR3, the DNA is TGTGCCAGCAGTTTGTTACCTAGGGGGGGACAGCCCCAGCATTTT. The chain carries TRBV28 and TRBJ1-5; maybe TRBD1 (6 bases). Trimming removed 3 bases from V and 7 bases from J, with 16 bases in between. CDR3 size: 15 residues. The V gene's germline CDR1 is MDHEN and CDR2 SYDVKM.

The chain couples TRBV9 to TRBJ2-7; 11 bases line up with TRBD2. The germline V gene encodes CDR1 SGDLS and CDR2 YYNGEE. This CDR3 region has 15 residues. The J segment lost 1 base and the V segment lost 3 bases, leaving 3 bases of the junction unmatched. The DNA of the CDR3 is TGTGCCAGCAGCGCAGGGACTAGCGGATCCTACGAGCAGTACTTC. Translated: CASSAGTSGSYEQYF. Variable domain in full (rest from reference TRBV9 and TRBJ2-7): DSGVTQTPKHLITATGQRVTLRCSPRSGDLSVYWYQQSLDQGLQFLIQYYNGEERAKGNILERFSAQQFPDLHSELNLSSLELGDSALYFCASSAGTSGSYEQYFGPGTRLTVT.

The J gene is TRBJ2-3, the V gene TRBV5-1; 7 bases fit TRBD2. The V segment lost 2 bases and the J segment 1 base; nucleotides outside the gene matches: 4. This CDR3 spans 15 amino acids. Looked up from germline, CDR1 is SGHRS and CDR2 is YFSETQ. CDR3 nucleotides: TGCGCCAGCAGCTTTAACCGGGAGGGCACAGATACGCAGTATTTT. Translation gives CASSFNREGTDTQYF.

The rearrangement links TRBV5-1 to TRBJ2-1; D remains ambiguous. This CDR3 region has 13 residues. Germline V gene sequence: CDR1 SGHRS, CDR2 YFSETQ. Trimming pared 0 bases from V and 7 bases from J, leaving 8 bases between. CDR3: CASSLAPGNEQFF. The CDR3 region has the DNA TGCGCCAGCAGCTTGGCTCCGGGTAATGAGCAGTTCTTC. Full variable domain (rest looked up from reference TRBV5-1 and TRBJ2-1): KAGVTQTPRYLIKTRGQQVTLSCSPISGHRSVSWYQQTPGQGLQFLFEYFSETQRNKGNFPGRFSGRQFSNSRSEMNVSTLELGDSALYLCASSLAPGNEQFFGPGTRLTVL.

This clone has a single count. This chain joins TRBV7-9 and TRBJ1-2, with TRBD1 matching 9 bases. CDR1 is SEHNR and CDR2 is FQNEAQ in the germline V gene (reference sequence). V lost 3 bases to trimming and J lost 4 bases; unmatched junction nucleotides: 9. This CDR3 is built from 16 residues. CDR3 protein: CASSFLSGTGSYGYTF. As DNA, the CDR3 is TGTGCCAGCAGCTTCCTTTCCGGGACAGGGAGCTATGGCTACACCTTC.

This sequence joins TRBV29-1 and TRBJ1-2; 7 bases line up with TRBD1. V gave up 3 bases and J gave up 6 bases; unmatched junction bases: 7. CDR3 length: 13 amino acids. Germline assignment: CDR1 SQVTM and CDR2 ANQGSEA. This chain's CDR3 is CSVDLKGADGYTF. CDR3 nucleotide sequence: TGCAGCGTTGACCTGAAGGGGGCAGATGGCTACACCTTC.

The V and J genes are TRBV27 and TRBJ2-3, with TRBD2 matching 10 bases. This CDR3 has 18 amino acids. The ends lost 3 bases at V and 2 bases at J; junction bases unmatched: 11. Germline assignment: CDR1 MNHEY and CDR2 SMNVEV (reference sequence). The CDR3 is CASSLRASGGPVTDTQYF. The CDR3 DNA reads TGTGCCAGCAGTTTGAGGGCTAGCGGGGGCCCCGTCACAGATACGCAGTATTTT.